These T cell receptor beta chains were read from a single sample in a study of beta chain features in type 1 diabetes. Repertoires were generated with immunoSEQ multiplex PCR, while TCRdb's copy carries only in-frame clones and drops some. The data show 20,000 to 25,000 clones, around 65% seen once. The sample consisted of stem cell memory CD4+ T cells from blood. These receptors came from a woman aged 40 to 50 with type 1 diabetes. Each CDR3 is given with its conserved first and last residue. Fields, in order: J gene, D gene, CDR3 length, clone size, V gene, CDR3 DNA, CDR3 protein. D genes are given only for firm matches. The listing skips clone size in some rows; elsewhere it reads once, few, many or a size class.

j_gene: TRBJ1-4
d_gene: .
len: 14
abundance: .
v_gene: TRBV18
CDR3nt: TGTGCCAGCTCACCACCCGGGAAGGGTGAAAAACTGTTTTTT
CDR3aa: CASSPPGKGEKLFF

j_gene: TRBJ2-2
d_gene: TRBD2
len: 17
abundance: .
v_gene: TRBV28
CDR3nt: TGTGCCAGCAGCCTACAAACCCCGAGACTAGCAGGCGGGGAGCTGTTTTTT
CDR3aa: CASSLQTPRLAGGELFF

j_gene: TRBJ2-7
d_gene: TRBD1
len: 16
abundance: .
v_gene: TRBV7-9
CDR3nt: TGTGCCAGCAGCTTTTTCCGGGACAGGGTAGGTGGCGAGCAGTACTTC
CDR3aa: CASSFFRDRVGGEQYF

j_gene: TRBJ1-1
d_gene: .
len: 13
abundance: .
v_gene: TRBV28
CDR3nt: TGTGCCAGCGTCCCCGTCACCCAGGGTCGTGCTTTCTTT
CDR3aa: CASVPVTQGRAFF

j_gene: TRBJ1-4
d_gene: .
len: 15
abundance: few
v_gene: TRBV6-1
CDR3nt: TGTGCCAGCAGTCCGCAGTCCTCGGGTAATGAAAAACTGTTTTTT
CDR3aa: CASSPQSSGNEKLFF

j_gene: TRBJ2-3
d_gene: .
len: 16
abundance: few
v_gene: TRBV7-8
CDR3nt: TGTGCCAGCCGGTGGACGGACTACCTCCTCGGCGATACGCAGTATTTT
CDR3aa: CASRWTDYLLGDTQYF

j_gene: TRBJ1-1
d_gene: .
len: 13
abundance: .
v_gene: TRBV6-5
CDR3nt: TGTGCCAGCAGAGCTACAGTGAACACTGAAGCTTTCTTT
CDR3aa: CASRATVNTEAFF

j_gene: TRBJ2-5
d_gene: TRBD1
len: 15
abundance: few
v_gene: TRBV5-1
CDR3nt: TGCGCCAGCAGCTTGGACCCGGGACAGGGAGAGACCCAGTACTTC
CDR3aa: CASSLDPGQGETQYF

j_gene: TRBJ2-5
d_gene: .
len: 14
abundance: .
v_gene: TRBV7-9
CDR3nt: TGTGCCAGCAGCTTATCAGCGGCTCAAGAGACCCAGTACTTC
CDR3aa: CASSLSAAQETQYF

j_gene: TRBJ2-5
d_gene: .
len: 14
abundance: once
v_gene: TRBV7-2
CDR3nt: TGTGCCAGCAGCTTACGGCGGGAAGGAGAGACCCAGTACTTC
CDR3aa: CASSLRREGETQYF

j_gene: TRBJ1-2
d_gene: TRBD1
len: 13
abundance: .
v_gene: TRBV7-2
CDR3nt: TGTGCCAGCAGCCCGGACAGGGGGGACGGCTACACCTTC
CDR3aa: CASSPDRGDGYTF

j_gene: TRBJ2-5
d_gene: .
len: 11
abundance: .
v_gene: TRBV6-6
CDR3nt: TGTGCCAGCAGCTTTTTGGAGACCCAGTACTTC
CDR3aa: CASSFLETQYF

j_gene: TRBJ2-3
d_gene: TRBD2
len: 18
abundance: once
v_gene: TRBV9
CDR3nt: TGTGCCAGCAGCGTCGCGGTGGGTAGCGGGGGGTTCGCAGATACGCAGTATTTT
CDR3aa: CASSVAVGSGGFADTQYF

j_gene: TRBJ1-1
d_gene: .
len: 14
abundance: .
v_gene: TRBV7-2
CDR3nt: TGTGCCAGCAGCTTAGAGCCATCCAACACTGAAGCTTTCTTT
CDR3aa: CASSLEPSNTEAFF